These 20 T cell receptor beta chains were sequenced from one sample in a study of CD8+ T cells in alopecia areata. As the sequencing template, cDNA was produced by extracting RNA and reverse transcribing it. Repertoires were generated with immunoSEQ multiplex PCR, while TCRdb's copy carries only in-frame clones and drops some. The repertoire holds about 110,000 clones, with roughly three fifths as singletons. Treatment given: oral pan-JAK inhibitor, 5-10 mg twice daily. This specimen was CD8+ T cells sorted from blood, taken at week 24, from a patient treated with tofacitinib. The receptors were gathered from a human donor with alopecia areata.

This clone was observed a few times. This chain joins TRBV30 and TRBJ1-6; 10 bases are a match to TRBD1. J lost 9 bases, V lost 1 base, and 6 bases had no gene match. Germline V gene lookup returns CDR1 GTSNPN and CDR2 SVGIG (reference sequence). The CDR3 is 15 residues long. The CDR3 region is CAWSAPGQGSSPLHF. In nucleotides, the CDR3 is TGTGCCTGGAGTGCTCCGGGACAGGGGAGTTCACCCCTCCACTTT.

This clone was seen a single time. The chain has TRBV7-2 and TRBJ1-5; D perhaps matches TRBD1 (6 bases). Germline CDR1 is SGHTA and CDR2 is FQGNSA. CDR3 length equals 14 residues. With 5 bases removed from V and 5 bases from J, the gap between germline ends came to 13 bases. Here the CDR3 reads CASSPDSNHQPQHF. For the CDR3, the DNA is TGTGCCAGCAGCCCGGACAGTAACCATCAGCCCCAGCATTTT.

The chain joins TRBV4-3 to TRBJ2-1; 7 bases are a match to TRBD1. V trimming: 3 bases; J trimming: 4 bases; junction bases outside the gene matches: 15. This CDR3 contains 18 residues. CDR1 and CDR2 from the germline V gene are LGHNA and YSLEER. CDR3 coding DNA: TGCGCCAGCAGCCAGGAAACCACCGGGACAGAGCTATACAATGAGCAGTTCTTC. Its protein is CASSQETTGTELYNEQFF.

The rearrangement uses TRBV4-3 and TRBJ2-2; D is unclear. The germline V gene encodes CDR1 LGHNA and CDR2 YSLEER. Trimming took off 4 bases at V and 4 bases at J, with 10 bases between the two ends. This CDR3 is 14 amino acids long. CDR3 DNA: TGCGCCAGCAGCCTTTGGGAACTCACCGGGGAGCTGTTTTTT. Protein: CASSLWELTGELFF.

CDR3 residues: CASIPGQGARINYGYTF. For the CDR3, the DNA is TGTGCCAGCATCCCGGGACAGGGGGCGAGAATTAACTATGGCTACACCTTC. The chain couples TRBV2 to TRBJ1-2; 12 positions agree with TRBD1. The germline V gene has CDR1 SNHLY and CDR2 FYNNEI. With 7 bases clipped from V and 1 base from J, the junction kept 10 bases outside the gene matches. This CDR3 spans 17 amino acids.

This clone has only a few counts. This chain connects TRBV11-2 to TRBJ2-2, with unresolved D. The CDR3 consists of 15 residues. V was cut by 1 base and J by 6 bases, with 12 bases left in between. Germline V gives CDR1 SGHAT, CDR2 FQNNGV. In DNA, the CDR3 is TGTGCCAGCAGCTTAGCCGAGATGGACGCCGGGGAGCTGTTTTTT. Protein product: CASSLAEMDAGELFF.

CDR3 amino acids: CASSEGSGGGSYEQYF. CDR3 DNA: TGTGCCAGCAGTGAAGGCTCGGGGGGTGGAAGCTACGAGCAGTACTTC. The V gene is TRBV6-1, the J gene TRBJ2-7; 7 bases line up with TRBD2. The CDR3 spans 16 residues. The V and J ends lost 1 base and 3 bases, in that order; junction bases with no gene match: 9. Germline CDR1 is MNHNS and CDR2 is SASEGT.

V gene TRBV27 combines with J gene TRBJ2-7; no reliable D call. Trimming removed 1 base from V and 0 bases from J, with 10 bases in between. There are 15 residues in the CDR3. Germline CDR1 is MNHEY and CDR2 is SMNVEV (reference sequence). The CDR3, as DNA: TGTGCCAGCAGTTTATACGCCCTCGGCTCCTACGAGCAGTACTTC. Its translation is CASSLYALGSYEQYF.

The V and J genes are TRBV7-6 and TRBJ2-7; no reliable D call. Germline V gene data show CDR1 as SGHVS and CDR2 as FNYEAQ. Trimming removed 1 base from V and 0 bases from J, with 7 bases in between. CDR3 size: 14 residues. CDR3 protein: CASSLGVSSYEQYF. Here the CDR3 DNA reads TGTGCCAGCAGCTTAGGGGTGAGCTCCTACGAGCAGTACTTC.

V usage is TRBV4-3 and J usage is TRBJ2-7; D uncertain. The CDR3 sequence is 14 residues long. The ends were cut back, 1 base at V and 3 bases at J, with 10 bases in the middle. In germline, CDR1 is LGHNA, CDR2 YSLEER. The CDR3 protein is CASSQGISGYEQYF. Here the CDR3 DNA reads TGCGCCAGCAGCCAAGGAATATCCGGCTACGAGCAGTACTTC.

This chain uses TRBV25-1 with TRBJ2-5, with 11 bases identical to TRBD1. V was clipped by 3 bases and J by 4 bases; unmatched bases: 4. Per germline, CDR1 MGHDK and CDR2 SYGVNS. CDR3 size: 15 residues. The CDR3 nucleotides are TGTGCCAGCAGTGAGGGGACAGGGGGTGCAGAGACCCAGTACTTC. Encoded protein: CASSEGTGGAETQYF.

The rearrangement joins TRBV27 to TRBJ1-5, with unresolved D. The germline V gene encodes CDR1 MNHEY and CDR2 SMNVEV (reference sequence). The CDR3 runs to 15 residues. The germline V and J ends were trimmed by 5 bases and 4 bases, with 15 bases remaining between them. The CDR3 DNA reads TGTGCCAGCAGTAGAAGCCAAACCCCTAATCAGCCCCAGCATTTT. Translating it yields CASSRSQTPNQPQHF.

The chain recombines TRBV15 with TRBJ1-1; D not resolved. This CDR3 is 13 amino acids long. V was cut by 5 bases and J by 5 bases, with 12 bases left in between. CDR1 LNHNV and CDR2 YYDKDF come from the germline V gene (reference sequence). The CDR3 region is CATSGGMGTEAFF. CDR3 DNA: TGTGCCACCAGCGGTGGCATGGGAACTGAAGCTTTCTTT.

This clone has more than one count but fewer than ten. The V and J genes are TRBV6-4 and TRBJ2-3; 7 nucleotides agree with TRBD2. Germline CDR1 is MRHNA and CDR2 is SNTAGT. J was trimmed by 5 bases and V by 2 bases; bases with no gene match: 4. This CDR3 region has 14 residues. The CDR3 spells CASSDGREGDTQYF. In DNA, the CDR3 is TGTGCCAGCAGTGACGGCAGGGAGGGAGATACGCAGTATTTT.

The rearrangement links TRBV27 to TRBJ1-2; D is possibly TRBD1 (5 bases). Germline CDR1 MNHEY, CDR2 SMNVEV (reference sequence). The V end lost 6 bases, the J end lost 4 bases, and 12 bases lay between the germline ends. This CDR3 region has 13 residues. The CDR3, as DNA: TGTGCCAGCAGCCAGACAGTTTCCTATGGCTACACCTTC. Amino acids: CASSQTVSYGYTF.

The chain has TRBV14 and TRBJ1-5; D is uncertain. The CDR3 is 16 amino acids. V lost 4 bases and J 1 base, leaving 14 bases between the germline ends. Germline V CDR1 and CDR2: SGHDN, FVKESK. CDR3 in amino acids: CASSRRDLGSNQPQHF. DNA of the CDR3: TGTGCCAGCAGCCGCCGGGATTTAGGAAGCAATCAGCCCCAGCATTTT.

This rearrangement joins TRBV27 to TRBJ1-4; 10 bases align to TRBD1. The CDR3 consists of 17 residues. The germline gives CDR1 MNHEY, CDR2 SMNVEV (reference sequence). V trimming: 0 bases; J trimming: 6 bases; junction bases outside the gene matches: 7. In nucleotides, the CDR3 is TGTGCCAGCAGTTTATCGTCGGGGACAGGGGATCATGAAAAACTGTTTTTT. Protein product: CASSLSSGTGDHEKLFF.

Concerning this clone itself: The same CDR3 can be traced to other DNA sequences in this sample. For the CDR3, the DNA is TGTGCCAGCAGTGAAATACTGGGGACTGAAGCTTTCTTT. It encodes CASSEILGTEAFF. The V and J genes are TRBV6-1 and TRBJ1-1; D remains ambiguous. Trimming shortened V by 2 bases and J by 5 bases, and 9 bases separated the two germline ends. The V gene's germline CDR1 is MNHNS and CDR2 SASEGT. The CDR3 sequence is 13 residues long.

The gene calls are TRBV25-1 and TRBJ2-5; 12 nucleotides line up with TRBD2. This CDR3 contains 15 residues. The germline CDR1 and CDR2 sequences are MGHDK and SYGVNS. V was pared by 4 bases and J by 5 bases, with 5 bases of the junction left unmatched. The CDR3 loop reads CASSGGLAGYETQYF. The CDR3 bases are TGTGCCAGCAGTGGTGGACTAGCGGGGTACGAGACCCAGTACTTC.

This clone was seen only a few times. The J gene is TRBJ2-7, the V gene TRBV25-1; 7 nucleotides align to TRBD1. Germline V CDR1 and CDR2: MGHDK, SYGVNS. V lost 2 bases, J lost 10 bases, and 11 bases stayed unmatched. The CDR3 length is 14 residues. CDR3 amino acids: CASSEPSDRLVQYF. The CDR3 DNA reads as TGTGCCAGCAGTGAACCCTCGGACAGGCTGGTTCAGTACTTC.